This T cell receptor beta chain came from a study of blood T cells in healthy people across ages. Whole-study findings and limits: With age, beta diversity per million T cells declined roughly linearly, significantly by approximately 40.

A sample-barcoded 5' primer and a J-beta primer mix were used in a second PCR of about 7 to 12 cycles. Each cDNA was tagged by a template-switch adaptor containing 12 random nucleotides. Each CDR3 protein is one row after TCRdb ran MiXCR on the 5' RACE reads. The sample yields around 900,000 distinct CDR3 sequences, roughly 26% seen once. The sample providers were healthy Caucasian people from Russia, aged about 6 to 90. Germline CDR1 reads DFQATT; CDR2 reads SNEGSKA (reference sequence). The CDR3 extends over 15 amino acids. V was cut by 0 bases and J by 4 bases, with 15 bases left in between. Concerning this clonotype itself: Its antigen is still unknown.

Sequencing was carried out using blood. This rearrangement joins TRBV20-1 to TRBJ1-1, with a possible D match to TRBD1 (6 bases). This sequence originates from a woman of 80 years or more in good health. CDR3 protein: CSARDSGALGTEAFF. DNA of the CDR3: TGCAGTGCTAGAGATTCAGGGGCCCTGGGCACTGAAGCTTTCTTT.